Each of the 26 T cell receptor beta chains below was sequenced from the same sample in a study of T cells after yellow fever vaccination. TCRdb re-analysed the 5' RACE reads in MiXCR, keeping a single row per CDR3 protein. The sample yields 150,000 to 200,000 distinct CDR3 sequences, roughly 9% seen once. This material consisted of CD8+ T cells sorted from PBMCs, taken 45 days after the yellow fever booster vaccination. These receptors all stem from a man younger than 35 who received the YFV17D yellow fever vaccine.

This clonotype was seen more than once but under ten times. One junction end disagrees with the germline gene, perhaps due to a read error. The V gene is TRBV7-7, the J gene TRBJ2-3, with D possibly called TRBD1 or TRBD2 (7 bases each). The CDR3 is 15 residues long. CDR1 and CDR2 (germline): SSHAT, FNYEAQ (reference sequence). CDR3 bases: TGTGCTAGCAGCCAATCCCAGGGGGGGAGAGATACGCAGTATTTT. Protein: CASSQSQGGRDTQYF.

This chain links TRBV2 with TRBJ2-5, with 13 bases aligning to TRBD2. The V gene's germline CDR1 is SNHLY and CDR2 FYNNEI. The CDR3 length is 17 residues. V shed 10 bases, J shed 5 bases, and the junction held 16 bases outside the gene matches. The chain's CDR3 is CATKDGTSGAPGETQYF. In DNA form, the CDR3 reads TGTGCCACCAAGGATGGGACTAGCGGGGCCCCCGGGGAGACCCAGTACTTC.

The chain carries TRBV5-1 and TRBJ2-3, with 9 bases identical to TRBD2. After removal of 4 bases from V and 0 bases from J, the junction contained 6 bases not matched to a gene. The CDR3 contains 16 residues. Germline-derived CDR1 and CDR2 are SGHRS and YFSETQ. Here the CDR3 reads CASSARSGGSTDTQYF. CDR3 nucleotides: TGCGCCAGCAGCGCCCGAAGCGGGGGGAGCACAGATACGCAGTATTTT.

J is TRBJ1-2 and V is TRBV29-1; a possible D gene is TRBD1 (5 bases). This CDR3 comprises 11 residues. V lost 6 bases and J lost 6, with 11 bases in between. Germline CDR1 is SQVTM and CDR2 is ANQGSEA. CDR3 sequence: CSVRLDNGYTF. The CDR3 DNA sequence: TGCAGCGTACGTCTGGACAATGGCTACACCTTC.

CDR3 sequence: CATSDSGGMSYTF. Here the CDR3 DNA reads TGTGCCACCAGTGATTCGGGCGGGATGAGCTACACCTTC. This chain connects TRBV24-1 to TRBJ1-2; the D is unclear. The germline V gene encodes CDR1 KGHDR and CDR2 SFDVKD. CDR3 size: 13 residues. Deletions cut 2 bases from V and 9 bases from J, with 12 bases between.

This rearrangement joins TRBV25-1 to TRBJ2-5; TRBD2 matches at 9 bases. Per germline, CDR1 MGHDK and CDR2 SYGVNS. The V and J ends lost 6 bases and 3 bases, in that order; junction bases with no gene match: 8. CDR3 length: 15 residues. The CDR3 nucleotides read TGTGCCAGCAGCCTAGTAGCGGGGGTTGAAGAGACCCAGTACTTC. Residues: CASSLVAGVEETQYF.

The chain carries TRBV20-1 and TRBJ1-2, with D maybe TRBD1 (5 bases). The length of the CDR3 is 13 residues. Per the germline V gene, CDR1 is DFQATT and CDR2 is SNEGSKA (reference sequence). With 1 base removed from V and 2 bases from J, the gap between germline ends came to 8 bases. Here the CDR3 DNA reads TGCAGTGCTAGAGCGGCAGGGAACTATGGCTACACCTTC. This codes for CSARAAGNYGYTF.

This clonotype was detected only a few times. This chain joins TRBV7-9 and TRBJ1-1, with 12 bases fitting TRBD1. The germline V gene has CDR1 SEHNR and CDR2 FQNEAQ (reference sequence). CDR3 length equals 14 residues. After removal of 4 bases from V and 10 bases from J, the junction contained 7 bases not matched to a gene. In nucleotides, the CDR3 is TGTGCCAGCAGCTCCCGGGACAGGGGGCCGACAGCTTTCTTT. It is translated as CASSSRDRGPTAFF.

The rearrangement joins TRBV6-5 to TRBJ2-1, with no clear D. This CDR3 is built from 17 residues. V was pared by 6 bases and J by 0 bases, with 18 bases between. Germline V gives CDR1 MNHEY, CDR2 SVGAGI. CDR3 nucleotides: TGTGCCAGCAGCCGCCTGAAGGGCTGGGGCTCCTACAATGAGCAGTTCTTC. It is translated as CASSRLKGWGSYNEQFF.

This clonotype was seen more than once but under ten times. This chain links TRBV4-1 with TRBJ1-2; D not certain. Germline lookup yields CDR1 MGHRA and CDR2 YSYEKL. The V and J ends lost 0 bases and 5 bases respectively, with 13 bases between them. This CDR3 region has 15 residues. The CDR3 is CASSQEWNGPYGYTF. The CDR3 nucleotides are TGCGCCAGCAGCCAAGAGTGGAACGGCCCATATGGCTACACCTTC.

This clonotype was counted a few times. The chain has TRBV29-1 and TRBJ1-1; TRBD1 might be the D (5 bases). The CDR3 totals 16 residues. The germline gives CDR1 SQVTM, CDR2 ANQGSEA. With 1 base removed from V and 0 bases from J, the gap between germline ends came to 15 bases. The CDR3 here is CSVEGQILNMNTEAFF. CDR3 DNA: TGCAGCGTTGAAGGACAGATTCTCAATATGAACACTGAAGCTTTCTTT.

The chain is built from TRBV29-1 and TRBJ2-2; no reliable D call. The CDR3 contains 14 residues. Germline lookup yields CDR1 SQVTM and CDR2 ANQGSEA. Trimming cost V 1 base and J 4 bases, with 10 bases left between them. CDR3 bases: TGCAGCGTTGAAGCCGGAATTGGCACCGGGGAGCTGTTTTTT. This gives the protein CSVEAGIGTGELFF.

The J gene is TRBJ2-2, the V gene TRBV5-4; 7 bases are a match to TRBD2. Germline CDR1 SGHNT, CDR2 YYREEE (reference sequence). J was trimmed by 0 bases and V by 5 bases; bases with no gene match: 4. CDR3 length: 15 amino acids. CDR3 loop: CASRQAGTNTGELFF. Here the CDR3 DNA reads TGTGCCAGCAGACAAGCGGGGACGAACACCGGGGAGCTGTTTTTT.

This clonotype was counted many times. The genes are TRBV7-2 and TRBJ2-7; D is perhaps TRBD2 (6 bases). Germline loops: CDR1 SGHTA, CDR2 FQGNSA. The length of the CDR3 is 14 residues. Trimming took 4 bases from V and 2 from J, leaving 12 bases between them. The CDR3 loop is CASSYGGAPYEQYV. The CDR3 region has the DNA TGTGCCAGCAGCTATGGCGGGGCCCCCTACGAGCAGTACGTC.

The chain recombines TRBV7-3 with TRBJ1-2, with 10 bases aligning to TRBD1. Per germline, CDR1 SGHTA and CDR2 FQGTGA. V trimming: 5 bases; J trimming: 8 bases; junction bases outside the gene matches: 8. The CDR3 length is 14 residues. The CDR3 region has the DNA TGTGCCAGCAGCCCCCGACAGGGGGCAGGGGGCTACACCTTC. Residues: CASSPRQGAGGYTF. Drawing the rest from reference TRBV7-3 and TRBJ1-2, the complete variable domain is GAGVSQTPSNKVTEKGKYVELRCDPISGHTALYWYRQSLGQGPEFLIYFQGTGAADDSGLPNDRFFAVRPEGSVSTLKIQRTERGDSAVYLCASSPRQGAGGYTFGSGTRLTVV.

The CDR3 here is CASSFGGGPHYEQFF. In DNA, the CDR3 is TGTGCCAGTAGTTTTGGGGGGGGGCCCCACTACGAGCAGTTCTTC. This chain uses TRBV19 with TRBJ2-1, with D tentatively TRBD2 (7 bases). V was trimmed by 5 bases and J by 10 bases, leaving 21 bases between them. Germline V gene sequence: CDR1 LNHDA, CDR2 SQIVND (reference sequence). The CDR3 length is 15 residues.

The sample holds a few counts of this clonotype. The chain uses TRBV4-1 and TRBJ2-5; 13 bases map to TRBD2. V was pared by 3 bases and J by 2 bases, with 3 bases of the junction left unmatched. Germline lookup yields CDR1 MGHRA and CDR2 YSYEKL. The CDR3 has 16 amino acids. CDR3 loop: CASSHRLAGGQETQYF. The CDR3 DNA reads as TGCGCCAGCAGCCACCGACTAGCGGGGGGACAAGAGACCCAGTACTTC.

This clonotype was picked up many times. The V call is TRBV6-2 or TRBV6-3, the J call TRBJ2-3; TRBD2 matches at 7 bases. Trimming removed 10 bases from V and 2 bases from J; junction bases left unmatched: 9. The CDR3 is 14 amino acids. CDR1 is MNHEY and CDR2 is SVGEGT in the germline V gene. The CDR3 nucleotides read TGTGCCACCGACCCAGCGGGGCCCACAGATACGCAGTATTTT. Its translation is CATDPAGPTDTQYF.

The chain combines TRBV6-2 or TRBV6-3 with TRBJ1-4, with 11 bases aligning to TRBD1. This CDR3 comprises 18 residues. The ends lost 5 bases at V and 1 base at J; junction bases unmatched: 9. In germline, CDR1 is MNHEY, CDR2 SVGEGT. The CDR3 here is CASSRTGGARRTNEKLFF. In DNA form, the CDR3 reads TGTGCCAGCAGTCGGACAGGGGGCGCGAGACGAACTAATGAAAAACTGTTTTTT.

V gene TRBV4-1 combines with J gene TRBJ1-1, with no clear D. This CDR3 is built from 15 residues. Trimming pared 1 base from V and 0 bases from J, leaving 9 bases between. The germline V gene encodes CDR1 MGHRA and CDR2 YSYEKL. The CDR3 protein is CASSQGAGMNTEAFF. The CDR3, as DNA: TGCGCCAGCAGCCAAGGAGCAGGCATGAACACTGAAGCTTTCTTT.

The rearrangement uses TRBV13 and TRBJ2-5; no clear D. Germline lookup yields CDR1 PRHDT and CDR2 FYEKMQ (reference sequence). CDR3 size: 14 residues. Trimming took off 1 base at V and 5 bases at J, with 11 bases between the two ends. The CDR3 protein is CASSLAGRGETQYF. In DNA, the CDR3 is TGTGCCAGCAGCTTAGCTGGTCGTGGGGAGACCCAGTACTTC.

The genes are TRBV30 and TRBJ2-5; 13 bases align to TRBD2. This CDR3 region has 17 residues. Germline CDR1 GTSNPN, CDR2 SVGIG (reference sequence). The trim removed 3 bases at V and 5 bases at J, leaving 12 bases unmatched. CDR3 loop: CAWSRTSGGLGGETQYF. The CDR3 DNA reads as TGTGCCTGGAGCAGGACTAGCGGGGGACTAGGGGGGGAGACCCAGTACTTC.

A few counts support this clonotype. This sequence joins TRBV4-1 and TRBJ1-3, with a possible D match to TRBD1 (6 bases). Per the germline V gene, CDR1 is MGHRA and CDR2 is YSYEKL. Trimming left V 1 base short and J 0 bases short, with 16 bases between. CDR3 length: 18 amino acids. For the CDR3, the DNA is TGCGCCAGCAGCCAAGGGGGGGCAGCGTCCAGCTCTGGAAACACCATATATTTT. It is translated as CASSQGGAASSSGNTIYF.

The V gene is TRBV11-2, the J gene TRBJ2-1; 7 positions match TRBD2. The V gene end was trimmed by 5 bases and the J gene end by 0 bases; junction bases not matched to a gene: 7. The CDR3 loop spans 16 amino acids. In germline, CDR1 is SGHAT, CDR2 FQNNGV. This CDR3 reads CASSAILALSYNEQFF. DNA for the CDR3: TGTGCCAGCAGCGCTATACTAGCGCTCTCCTACAATGAGCAGTTCTTC.

This clonotype was recorded many times. The rearrangement joins TRBV4-3 to TRBJ2-3; TRBD1 aligns across 8 bases. Germline V CDR1 and CDR2: LGHNA, YSLEER. The CDR3 totals 15 residues. The junction had 4 bases not matched to a gene; V was cut back by 4 bases and J by 1 base. CDR3 in DNA: TGCGCCAGCAGCCGACCGGGACAGGGCACAGATACGCAGTATTTT. Amino acid sequence: CASSRPGQGTDTQYF.

This clonotype was observed at least ten times. The gene calls are TRBV6-5 and TRBJ2-7, with a tentative D call TRBD1 (7 bases). The CDR3 has 16 residues. Germline V lookup: CDR1 MNHEY, CDR2 SVGAGI. The ends were cut back, 8 bases at V and 0 bases at J, with 20 bases in the middle. Here the CDR3 reads CASGLSRGPSSYEQYF. The DNA for the CDR3 is TGTGCCAGCGGACTAAGTAGGGGGCCGAGCTCCTACGAGCAGTACTTC.